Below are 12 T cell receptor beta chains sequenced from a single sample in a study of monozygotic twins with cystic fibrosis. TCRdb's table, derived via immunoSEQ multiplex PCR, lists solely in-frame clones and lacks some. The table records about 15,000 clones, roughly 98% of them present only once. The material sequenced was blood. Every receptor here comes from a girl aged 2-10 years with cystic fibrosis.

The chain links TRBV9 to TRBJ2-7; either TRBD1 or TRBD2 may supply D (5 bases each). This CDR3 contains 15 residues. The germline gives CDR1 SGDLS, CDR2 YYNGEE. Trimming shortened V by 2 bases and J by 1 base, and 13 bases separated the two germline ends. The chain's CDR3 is CASSVRDGWSYEQYF. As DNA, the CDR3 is TGTGCCAGCAGCGTTAGGGACGGTTGGTCCTACGAGCAGTACTTC.

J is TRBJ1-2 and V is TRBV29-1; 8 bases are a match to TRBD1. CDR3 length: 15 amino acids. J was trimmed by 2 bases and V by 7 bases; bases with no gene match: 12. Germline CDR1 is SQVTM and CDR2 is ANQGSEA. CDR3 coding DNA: TGCAGCGCTATTCCGGGACAGGTCTCGAACTATGGCTACACCTTC. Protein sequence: CSAIPGQVSNYGYTF.

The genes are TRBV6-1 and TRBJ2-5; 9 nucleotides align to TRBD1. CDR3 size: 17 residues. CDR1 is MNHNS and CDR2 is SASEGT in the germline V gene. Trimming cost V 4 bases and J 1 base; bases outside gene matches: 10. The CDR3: CASSAGWTGVSQETQYF. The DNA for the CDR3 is TGTGCCAGCAGTGCCGGTTGGACAGGGGTTTCCCAAGAGACCCAGTACTTC.

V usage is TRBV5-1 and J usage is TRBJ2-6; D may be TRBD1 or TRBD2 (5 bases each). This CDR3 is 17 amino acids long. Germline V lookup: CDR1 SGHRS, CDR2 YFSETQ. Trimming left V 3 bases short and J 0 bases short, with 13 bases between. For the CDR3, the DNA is TGCGCCAGCAGCTGGGACCTTCACAGCTCTGGGGCCAACGTCCTGACTTTC. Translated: CASSWDLHSSGANVLTF.

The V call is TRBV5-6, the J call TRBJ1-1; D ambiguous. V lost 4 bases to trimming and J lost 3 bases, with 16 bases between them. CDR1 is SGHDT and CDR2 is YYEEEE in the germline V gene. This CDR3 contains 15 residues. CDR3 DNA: TGTGCCAGCAGCGCCTTCCCGGACCCCTACACTGAAGCTTTCTTT. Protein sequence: CASSAFPDPYTEAFF.

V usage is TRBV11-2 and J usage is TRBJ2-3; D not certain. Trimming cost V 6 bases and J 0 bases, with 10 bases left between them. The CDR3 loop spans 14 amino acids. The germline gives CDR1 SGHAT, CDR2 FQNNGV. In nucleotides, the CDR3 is TGTGCCAGCAGAGCGAGGTCTAGCACAGATACGCAGTATTTT. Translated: CASRARSSTDTQYF.

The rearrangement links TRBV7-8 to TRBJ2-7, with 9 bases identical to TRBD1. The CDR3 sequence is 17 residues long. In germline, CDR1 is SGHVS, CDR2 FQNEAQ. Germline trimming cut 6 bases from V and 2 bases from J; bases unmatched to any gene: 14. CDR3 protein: CASRLVTPGQGPYEQYF. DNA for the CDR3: TGTGCCAGCAGACTAGTAACACCGGGACAGGGACCCTACGAGCAGTACTTC.

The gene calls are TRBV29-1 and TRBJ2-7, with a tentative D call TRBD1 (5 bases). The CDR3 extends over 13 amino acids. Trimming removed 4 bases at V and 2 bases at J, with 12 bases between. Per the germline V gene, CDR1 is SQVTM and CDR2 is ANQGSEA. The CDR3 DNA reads TGCAGCGTTGGAGGACAAAGCACCTACGAGCAGTACTTC. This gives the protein CSVGGQSTYEQYF.

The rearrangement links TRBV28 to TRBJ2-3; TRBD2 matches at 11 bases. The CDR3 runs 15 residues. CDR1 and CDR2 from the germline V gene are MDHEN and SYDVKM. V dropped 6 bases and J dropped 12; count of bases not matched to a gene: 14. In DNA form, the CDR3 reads TGTGCCAGCAGCACTCTCCCTCTTACTAGCGGGAGTCAGTATTTT. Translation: CASSTLPLTSGSQYF.

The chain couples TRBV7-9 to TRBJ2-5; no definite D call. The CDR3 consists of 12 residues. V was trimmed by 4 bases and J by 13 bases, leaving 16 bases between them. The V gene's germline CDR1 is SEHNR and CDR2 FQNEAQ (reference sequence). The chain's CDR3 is CASSSSRVQPYF. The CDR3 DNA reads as TGTGCCAGCAGCTCCTCCCGGGTTCAGCCGTACTTC.

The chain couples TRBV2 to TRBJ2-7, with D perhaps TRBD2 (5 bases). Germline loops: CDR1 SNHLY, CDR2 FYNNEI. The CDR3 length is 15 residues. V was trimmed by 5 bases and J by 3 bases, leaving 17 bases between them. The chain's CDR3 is CASSRTSSEIYEQYF. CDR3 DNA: TGTGCCAGCAGTCGTACTAGTTCAGAGATCTACGAGCAGTACTTC.

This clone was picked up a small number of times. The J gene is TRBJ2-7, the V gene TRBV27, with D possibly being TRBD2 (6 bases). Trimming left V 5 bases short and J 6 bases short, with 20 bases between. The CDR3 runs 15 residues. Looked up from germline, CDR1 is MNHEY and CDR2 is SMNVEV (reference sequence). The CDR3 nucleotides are TGTGCCAGCAGTCCGGGGGACCGCCTAATCCCCGAGCAGTACTTC. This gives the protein CASSPGDRLIPEQYF.